The 19 T cell receptor beta chains presented below share a single source sample, sequenced in a study of T-cell memory formation after mild COVID-19. TCRdb redid the calling of the 5' RACE reads with MiXCR, one entry per CDR3 protein. The sample lists some 270,000 distinct CDR3 sequences; 15% were seen once. Source material: PBMCs or a T cell subset sorted from them (not recorded which). Every receptor here comes from an adult woman who had mild COVID-19 (a few samples of this study predate the infection). Cell type and time point are not known.

This clonotype has just a few counts. The chain couples TRBV5-4 to TRBJ2-7; 8 bases match TRBD1. V dropped 2 bases and J dropped 1; count of bases not matched to a gene: 5. This CDR3 is 15 amino acids long. CDR1 SGHNT and CDR2 YYREEE come from the germline V gene (reference sequence). CDR3 in DNA: TGTGCCAGCAGCTTCCAGGGGGCAAGGTCCTACGAGCAGTACTTC. Protein: CASSFQGARSYEQYF.

This clonotype was counted between two and nine times. The CDR3 sequence: CASTSRQETQYF. CDR3 DNA sequence: TGTGCCAGCACCAGCAGACAAGAGACCCAGTACTTC. The V gene is TRBV6-6, the J gene TRBJ2-5; no clear D gene. V lost 7 bases to trimming and J lost 2 bases, with 8 bases between them. The CDR3 runs to 12 residues. Germline V gene data show CDR1 as MNHNY and CDR2 as SVGAGI (reference sequence).

The chain uses TRBV5-4 and TRBJ1-1; D ambiguous. Germline lookup yields CDR1 SGHNT and CDR2 YYREEE (reference sequence). This CDR3 has 18 residues. Trimming took off 4 bases at V and 1 base at J, with 23 bases between the two ends. CDR3 sequence reads: CASSPGRINQVTNTEAFF. The CDR3 bases are TGTGCCAGCAGCCCAGGACGGATTAACCAGGTTACGAACACTGAAGCTTTCTTT.

This clonotype was picked up many times. The chain is built from TRBV12-3 or TRBV12-4 and TRBJ1-2; D gene uncertain. The V end lost 1 base, the J end lost 2 bases, and 2 bases lay between the germline ends. CDR3 size: 12 residues. The CDR3 region has the DNA TGTGCCAGCAGTTTAGGGAACTATGGCTACACCTTC. Its protein is CASSLGNYGYTF.

The chain's CDR3 is CASRELSGPTGTDTQYF. In DNA, the CDR3 is TGTGCCAGCAGAGAACTTTCGGGACCCACTGGCACAGATACGCAGTATTTT. The chain recombines TRBV2 with TRBJ2-3; D may correspond to TRBD1 or TRBD2 (5 bases each). The CDR3 contains 17 residues. The ends were cut back, 6 bases at V and 1 base at J, with 20 bases in the middle. Germline V gene lookup returns CDR1 SNHLY and CDR2 FYNNEI.

The CDR3 region is CASSFGTGADTQYF. In DNA, the CDR3 is TGCGCCAGCAGCTTCGGGACAGGGGCAGATACGCAGTATTTT. V gene TRBV5-1 combines with J gene TRBJ2-3; 10 bases match TRBD1. Trimming at V came to 2 bases and at J to 4 bases, leaving 1 base not matched to a gene. This CDR3 region has 14 residues. Germline V gene lookup returns CDR1 SGHRS and CDR2 YFSETQ. The whole variable domain, remainder taken from reference TRBV5-1 and TRBJ2-3, is KAGVTQTPRYLIKTRGQQVTLSCSPISGHRSVSWYQQTPGQGLQFLFEYFSETQRNKGNFPGRFSGRQFSNSRSEMNVSTLELGDSALYLCASSFGTGADTQYFGPGTRLTVL.

This clonotype has only a few counts. The chain recombines TRBV27 with TRBJ2-2; D is ambiguous. This CDR3 has 15 residues. Between the trimmed V and J ends, which lost 5 bases and 3 bases, there was a span of 13 bases. In germline, CDR1 is MNHEY, CDR2 SMNVEV (reference sequence). CDR3 region: CASSPRNFYTGELFF. The CDR3 coding sequence is TGTGCCAGCAGTCCCCGGAACTTTTACACCGGGGAGCTGTTTTTT.

This clonotype turned up a few times. The genes are TRBV25-1 and TRBJ1-1; the D gene is possibly TRBD1 (5 bases). This CDR3 is built from 14 residues. Germline values: CDR1 MGHDK, CDR2 SYGVNS. The V end lost 6 bases, the J end lost 7 bases, and 18 bases lay between the germline ends. CDR3 sequence: CASRGLTGDLEAFF. CDR3 DNA: TGTGCCAGCAGGGGGTTAACGGGGGATCTTGAAGCTTTCTTT. Variable domain in full (rest from reference TRBV25-1 and TRBJ1-1): EADIYQTPRYLVIGTGKKITLECSQTMGHDKMYWYQQDPGMELHLIHYSYGVNSTEKGDLSSESTVSRIRTEHFPLTLESARPSHTSQYLCASRGLTGDLEAFFGQGTRLTVV.

Only a few counts were recorded for this clonotype. The genes are TRBV5-1 and TRBJ2-3, with D perhaps assigned TRBD1 or TRBD2 (5 bases each). Germline CDR1 SGHRS, CDR2 YFSETQ. V lost 4 bases and J lost 4, with 16 bases in between. This CDR3 is 15 amino acids long. This chain's CDR3 is CASSPGTDDSDTQYF. For the CDR3, the DNA is TGCGCCAGCAGCCCCGGGACCGATGACTCAGATACGCAGTATTTT.

The V and J genes are TRBV12-3 or TRBV12-4 and TRBJ1-1; 7 nucleotides match TRBD1. The junction had 6 bases not matched to a gene; V was cut back by 1 base and J by 4 bases. The CDR3 loop spans 15 amino acids. CDR3 sequence: CASSLGQGGPTEAFF. The CDR3 DNA reads TGTGCCAGCAGTTTAGGACAGGGAGGGCCCACTGAAGCTTTCTTT.

This clonotype was counted between two and nine times. At one end the junction does not follow the germline gene, possibly because of a read error. This sequence joins TRBV5-5 and TRBJ1-5; no clear D. Germline V gene data show CDR1 as SGHKS and CDR2 as YYEKEE (reference sequence). The CDR3 is 13 residues long. The CDR3 DNA reads TGTGCCAGCAGTTTGGCCCATGGTCAGCCCCAGCATTTT. This encodes CASSLAHGQPQHF.

This clonotype has only a few counts. This rearrangement joins TRBV12-3 or TRBV12-4 to TRBJ1-2; D may be TRBD1 (6 bases). This CDR3 comprises 12 residues. Trimming pared 5 bases from V and 8 bases from J, leaving 12 bases between. CDR3 region: CASSVQGSGYTF. The CDR3 coding sequence is TGTGCCAGCAGTGTCCAGGGGAGCGGCTACACCTTC.

Ten or more counts support this clonotype. This chain links TRBV7-2 with TRBJ1-1; D not resolved. V lost 2 bases, J lost 2 bases, and 6 bases lay in between. Germline values: CDR1 SGHTA, CDR2 FQGNSA. The CDR3 is 13 amino acids. As DNA, the CDR3 is TGTGCCAGCAGCTTATGGGGAAACACTGAAGCTTTCTTT. Amino acids: CASSLWGNTEAFF.

This clonotype was observed at least ten times. The chain carries TRBV4-2 and TRBJ1-2, with TRBD1 matching 7 bases. The germline V gene encodes CDR1 LGHNA and CDR2 YNFKEQ. J gave up 1 base and V 4 bases, and 9 bases lay outside the gene matches. The CDR3 is 16 amino acids. The CDR3 DNA reads as TGTGCCAGCAGCCCAACTCGACAGGGTTATAACTATGGCTACACCTTC. This gives the protein CASSPTRQGYNYGYTF.

As for this clonotype: This may stem from a read error, because a much larger clone lies one nucleotide away. V and J are TRBV7-3 and TRBJ2-1, with 9 bases fitting TRBD2. The CDR3 runs 15 residues. CDR1 and CDR2 (germline): SGHTA, FQGTGA. The V and J ends lost 5 bases and 3 bases, in that order; junction bases with no gene match: 5. The CDR3 region has the DNA TGTGCCAGCAGCGTAAGACTAGCGGTCTACAATGAGCAGTTCTTC. Its translation is CASSVRLAVYNEQFF.

This clonotype appeared many times. This chain connects TRBV5-1 to TRBJ2-1; the D is unclear. The V gene's germline CDR1 is SGHRS and CDR2 YFSETQ. V gave up 1 base and J gave up 5 bases, with 4 bases separating them. The CDR3 covers 12 residues. The CDR3 bases are TGCGCCAGCAGCTTGTCTAACAATGAGCAGTTCTTC. Translation: CASSLSNNEQFF.

This clonotype showed up just a few times. The chain employs TRBV15 and TRBJ2-7, with D maybe TRBD1 (5 bases). The V and J ends lost 0 bases and 3 bases respectively, with 12 bases between them. The CDR3 sequence is 15 residues long. Germline CDR1 LNHNV, CDR2 YYDKDF (reference sequence). The CDR3 DNA follows: TGTGCCACCAGCAGAGATCGGGCAGGGCGCTACGAGCAGTACTTC. Its protein is CATSRDRAGRYEQYF.

The rearrangement joins TRBV20-1 to TRBJ2-2; D is possibly TRBD1 (5 bases). Trimming removed 5 bases from V and 0 bases from J, with 13 bases in between. CDR3 length: 15 amino acids. CDR1 is DFQATT and CDR2 is SNEGSKA in the germline V gene (reference sequence). Here the CDR3 reads CSASRQPTNTGELFF. The CDR3 bases are TGCAGTGCTTCCCGACAGCCAACGAACACCGGGGAGCTGTTTTTT.

This chain joins TRBV25-1 and TRBJ1-4; D call uncertain. V shed 4 bases and J shed 12 bases, with 18 bases lying between them. The CDR3 runs to 14 residues. The germline V gene encodes CDR1 MGHDK and CDR2 SYGVNS. CDR3 DNA sequence: TGTGCCAGCAGTGCCACTCGAGGTGTCGTAGAACTGTTTTTT. Amino acid sequence: CASSATRGVVELFF.